These T cell receptor beta chains were read from a single sample in a study of shared clonotypes between healthy human individuals. This table comes from immunoSEQ multiplex PCR, and its TCRdb copy is limited to in-frame clones, with some not included. The table lists about 1 million clones, around four fifths of them singletons. The specimen sequenced was memory CD4+ T cells sorted from blood. Receptor source: a man aged 18 to 29 in good health. CDR3s include the opening cysteine and the closing phenylalanine or tryptophan. The D gene is left open where the match is weak. Only some rows state a clone size, as once, few, many or a class for expanded clones.

abundance,j_gene,v_gene,d_gene,CDR3aa,CDR3nt
NA,TRBJ2-3,TRBV7-9,NA,CASSLDGQDTQYF,TGTGCCAGCAGCTTAGATGGGCAAGATACGCAGTATTTT
few,TRBJ2-7,TRBV4-3,TRBD2,CASSQEGGLAGLAYEQYF,TGCGCCAGCAGCCAAGAGGGGGGGCTAGCGGGGCTAGCCTACGAGCAGTACTTC
NA,TRBJ1-2,TRBV5-1,NA,CASSLGYRSGYTF,TGCGCCAGCAGCTTGGGCTACAGGTCTGGCTACACCTTC
NA,TRBJ2-5,TRBV25-1,NA,CASSDGRGSPEETQYF,TGTGCCAGCAGTGATGGGCGGGGCAGTCCTGAAGAGACCCAGTACTTC
NA,TRBJ2-5,TRBV29-1,TRBD1,CSLLGQLGETQYF,TGCAGCCTCTTGGGACAGCTGGGGGAGACCCAGTACTTC
NA,TRBJ1-5,TRBV4-1,NA,CASSQEDLLTWPQHF,TGCGCCAGCAGCCAAGAGGACCTTTTAACATGGCCCCAGCATTTT
NA,TRBJ2-1,TRBV5-6,TRBD1,CASSAGTGGWGEQFF,TGTGCCAGCAGCGCGGGGACAGGGGGCTGGGGTGAGCAGTTCTTC
NA,TRBJ2-2,TRBV10-1,NA,CASSSYNTGKDTGELFF,TGCGCCAGCAGTTCATATAACACAGGGAAAGACACCGGGGAGCTGTTTTTT
once,TRBJ1-6,TRBV4-1,NA,CASSQLPRGGSPLHF,TGCGCCAGCAGCCAATTGCCCAGGGGAGGTTCACCCCTCCACTTT
NA,TRBJ1-1,TRBV19,NA,CASNNRVLNTEAFF,TGTGCCAGTAACAACAGGGTCCTTAACACTGAAGCTTTCTTT
NA,TRBJ2-7,TRBV6-5,NA,CASTHSPFSGQYF,TGTGCCAGCACCCATTCCCCCTTCTCCGGACAGTACTTC
NA,TRBJ2-3,TRBV6-5,NA,CASMGVRRDTQYF,TGTGCCAGCATGGGCGTCCGTCGGGATACGCAGTATTTT
NA,TRBJ2-2,TRBV9,NA,CASTPQGGGAGELFF,TGTGCCAGCACCCCACAGGGAGGAGGGGCCGGGGAGCTGTTTTTT
once,TRBJ2-1,TRBV5-1,TRBD1,CASSLSGQGWDEQFF,TGCGCCAGCAGCTTGTCGGGACAGGGATGGGATGAGCAGTTCTTC
NA,TRBJ1-2,TRBV25-1,TRBD1,CASSPTGTGANYGYTF,TGTGCCAGCAGTCCGACCGGGACAGGGGCTAACTATGGCTACACCTTC
NA,TRBJ2-5,TRBV30,NA,CAWSRGQETQYF,TGTGCCTGGAGCCGGGGCCAAGAGACCCAGTACTTC
NA,TRBJ2-3,TRBV9,NA,CASSVGGNHGTDTQYF,TGTGCCAGCAGCGTTGGCGGGAACCATGGGACAGATACGCAGTATTTT
NA,TRBJ2-1,TRBV19,TRBD2,CASRGTIDEQFF,TGTGCCAGTAGAGGGACTATCGATGAGCAGTTCTTC
NA,TRBJ1-3,TRBV30,NA,CAWSPDTKGNTIYF,TGTGCCTGGAGCCCAGACACGAAGGGAAACACCATATATTTT
NA,TRBJ1-2,TRBV7-2,NA,CASSSQGANYGYTF,TGTGCCAGCAGCTCACAGGGAGCTAACTATGGCTACACCTTC
many,TRBJ2-3,TRBV27,TRBD2,CASRKKTERTSGRPDTQYF,TGTGCCAGCAGAAAAAAAACCGAACGGACTAGCGGGAGACCAGATACGCAGTATTTT
NA,TRBJ1-4,TRBV5-1,NA,CASSAKLGEKLFF,TGCGCCAGCAGCGCTAAACTCGGGGAAAAACTGTTTTTT
NA,TRBJ1-5,TRBV30,NA,CAWSVGGAGNQPQHF,TGTGCCTGGAGTGTAGGAGGGGCCGGCAATCAGCCCCAGCATTTT
NA,TRBJ2-5,TRBV9,NA,CASGQTQETQYF,TGTGCCAGCGGTCAGACTCAAGAGACCCAGTACTTC
NA,TRBJ2-7,TRBV6-1,NA,CASRTGISVSYEQYF,TGTGCCAGCAGAACCGGGATCTCCGTCTCCTACGAGCAGTACTTC
NA,TRBJ2-7,TRBV4-1,TRBD1,CASSLQGQGFYEQYF,TGCGCCAGCAGCCTACAGGGACAGGGCTTCTACGAGCAGTACTTC
NA,TRBJ2-7,TRBV2,NA,CASRAGTQTYEQYF,TGTGCCAGCAGAGCCGGGACTCAGACCTACGAGCAGTACTTC
NA,TRBJ2-5,TRBV28,TRBD1,CASSRLGTGHETQYF,TGTGCCAGCAGCCGCCTAGGGACAGGGCATGAGACCCAGTACTTC
NA,TRBJ1-4,TRBV6-1,NA,CASSVLGINEKLFF,TGTGCCAGCAGTGTCCTAGGGATTAATGAAAAACTGTTTTTT